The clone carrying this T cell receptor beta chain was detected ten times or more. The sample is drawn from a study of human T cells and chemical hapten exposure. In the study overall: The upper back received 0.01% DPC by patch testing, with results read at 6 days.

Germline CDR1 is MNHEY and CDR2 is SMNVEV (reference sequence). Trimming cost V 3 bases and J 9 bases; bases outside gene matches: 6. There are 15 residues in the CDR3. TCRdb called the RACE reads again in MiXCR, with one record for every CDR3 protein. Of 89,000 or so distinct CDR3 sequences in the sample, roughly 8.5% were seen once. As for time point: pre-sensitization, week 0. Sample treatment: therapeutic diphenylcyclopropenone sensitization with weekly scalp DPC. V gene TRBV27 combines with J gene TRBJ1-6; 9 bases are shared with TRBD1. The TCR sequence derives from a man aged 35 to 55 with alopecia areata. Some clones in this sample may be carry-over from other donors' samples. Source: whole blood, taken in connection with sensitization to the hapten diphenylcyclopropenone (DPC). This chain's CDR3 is CASSLTGQGFSPLHF. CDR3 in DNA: TGTGCCAGCAGTTTGACGGGACAGGGATTTTCACCCCTCCACTTT.